This T cell receptor (beta chain) was sequenced for a study of T cell responses to AZD1222 COVID-19 vaccine. Study findings and constraints: Most donors were white British, females outnumbered males, and clonal diversity was possibly underestimated. The CD4 TCRs associated with vaccination extended across spike and predominated at 160-218 and 743-854.

This table comes from immunoSEQ multiplex PCR, and its TCRdb copy is limited to in-frame clones, with some not included. This sample has roughly 100,000 clones, with less than 90% found just once. With regard to this clone: Its specificity is unknown.

Germline CDR1 is SEHNR and CDR2 is FQNEAQ (reference sequence). Between the trimmed V and J ends, which lost 5 bases and 1 base, there was a span of 14 bases. The CDR3 runs to 15 residues. The TCR originated in an adult in good health. Sequenced material: peripheral blood, taken on day 0 of AZD1222 vaccination. The V call is TRBV7-9, the J call TRBJ1-2, with a possible D match to TRBD1 (5 bases). The CDR3 here is CASSQGASFNYGYTF. CDR3 DNA: TGTGCCAGCAGCCAGGGTGCCTCTTTTAACTATGGCTACACCTTC.